The 19 T cell receptor beta chains below were found in one sample sequenced in a study of blood T cell repertoires in COVID-19. Measured with immunoSEQ multiplex PCR; TCRdb has only the in-frame clones, and not every one. Among about 420,000 clones listed, 70% to 90% were seen once. The sequenced sample was peripheral blood. The receptors were gathered from a young man with COVID-19, enrolled during active disease.

V gene TRBV11-2 combines with J gene TRBJ2-3, with a tentative D call TRBD2 (6 bases). V was trimmed by 1 base and J by 13 bases, leaving 15 bases between them. This CDR3 is built from 13 residues. Germline V gives CDR1 SGHAT, CDR2 FQNNGV. The chain's CDR3 is CASSLGAGSREYF. DNA of the CDR3: TGTGCCAGCAGCTTAGGGGCGGGATCCCGGGAGTATTTT.

This clone was seen more than once but under ten times. This chain joins TRBV2 and TRBJ1-5; TRBD1 might be the D (6 bases). V was cut by 8 bases and J by 7 bases, with 15 bases left in between. Germline lookup yields CDR1 SNHLY and CDR2 FYNNEI. The CDR3 is 13 residues long. The CDR3 DNA reads TGTGCCAGCGGAACAGGGCCCGGGCAGCCCCAGCATTTT. Protein product: CASGTGPGQPQHF.

A few counts support this clone. The CDR3 spells CASSLAGDYGYTF. The DNA of the CDR3 is TGTGCCAGCAGCTTGGCAGGTGATTATGGCTACACCTTC. The V and J genes are TRBV5-4 and TRBJ1-2; D unclear. CDR3 size: 13 residues. Trimming shortened V by 0 bases and J by 5 bases, and 8 bases separated the two germline ends. CDR1 and CDR2 (germline): SGHNT, YYREEE (reference sequence).

V and J are TRBV13 and TRBJ2-2, with 10 bases matching TRBD2. The germline V gene encodes CDR1 PRHDT and CDR2 FYEKMQ (reference sequence). The CDR3 contains 16 residues. J was trimmed by 1 base and V by 4 bases; bases with no gene match: 3. The CDR3 spells CASSSGLAENTGELFF. The CDR3 coding sequence is TGTGCCAGCAGCTCCGGACTAGCGGAGAACACCGGGGAGCTGTTTTTT. Combining the CDR3 with reference TRBV13 and TRBJ2-2 gives the whole variable domain AAGVIQSPRHLIKEKRETATLKCYPIPRHDTVYWYQQGPGQDPQFLISFYEKMQSDKGSIPDRFSAQQFSDYHSELNMSSLELGDSALYFCASSSGLAENTGELFFGEGSRLTVL.

The chain recombines TRBV5-1 with TRBJ1-2, with TRBD1 matching 8 bases. The junction had 6 bases not matched to a gene; V was cut back by 3 bases and J by 8 bases. The CDR3 contains 13 residues. Germline CDR1 and CDR2: SGHRS and YFSETQ. CDR3 sequence: CASSSTGGLGYTF. The CDR3 DNA is TGCGCCAGCAGCTCCACAGGGGGATTGGGCTACACCTTC.

The rearrangement links TRBV28 to TRBJ1-2; possibly TRBD1 for D (6 bases). This CDR3 has 13 residues. V was clipped by 5 bases and J by 8 bases, with 15 bases between them. Germline V gene sequence: CDR1 MDHEN, CDR2 SYDVKM. The CDR3 bases are TGTGCCAGCAGTCCCCCGACAGGATCAGGCTACACCTTC. This sequence encodes CASSPPTGSGYTF.

The J gene is TRBJ1-1, the V gene TRBV3-1 (or the pseudogene TRBV3-2); D is unclear. This CDR3 contains 16 residues. The V and J ends lost 4 bases and 5 bases respectively, with 20 bases between them. CDR1 is LGHDT, CDR2 YNNKEL, per germline (reference sequence). The CDR3 reads CASSPFRRLDLTEAFF. The CDR3 coding sequence is TGTGCCAGCAGCCCCTTTCGCAGGTTAGATTTAACTGAAGCTTTCTTT.

In this sample, this clone turned up once. The genes are TRBV7-2 and TRBJ1-4; D gene unclear. Germline V gene lookup returns CDR1 SGHTA and CDR2 FQGNSA. This CDR3 comprises 13 residues. Trimming took off 5 bases at V and 5 bases at J, with 9 bases between the two ends. CDR3 region: CASSPTVNEKLFF. CDR3 nucleotide sequence: TGTGCCAGCAGCCCCACAGTGAATGAAAAACTGTTTTTT.

The gene calls are TRBV15 and TRBJ2-1; 8 nucleotides agree with TRBD2. Germline-derived CDR1 and CDR2 are LNHNV and YYDKDF (reference sequence). The CDR3 consists of 17 residues. The trim removed 0 bases at V and 6 bases at J, leaving 10 bases unmatched. DNA for the CDR3: TGTGCCACCAGCAGAGATCGTATAGGGCTAGCGGGCAATGAGCAGTTCTTC. Translating it yields CATSRDRIGLAGNEQFF.

This clone was seen a handful of times. The chain joins TRBV30 to TRBJ2-5, with TRBD1 matching over 8 bases. The ends lost 1 base at V and 5 bases at J; junction bases unmatched: 9. The CDR3 runs to 15 residues. In germline, CDR1 is GTSNPN, CDR2 SVGIG (reference sequence). The CDR3 bases are TGTGCCTGGAGTGGCGGACAGGGTGGGTTGGAGACCCAGTACTTC. Translation: CAWSGGQGGLETQYF. Full variable domain (missing parts from reference TRBV30 and TRBJ2-5): SQTIHQWPATLVQPVGSPLSLECTVEGTSNPNLYWYRQAAGRGLQLLFYSVGIGQISSEVPQNLSASRPQDRQFILSSKKLLLSDSGFYLCAWSGGQGGLETQYFGPGTRLLVL.

The chain recombines TRBV2 with TRBJ2-5; 8 bases map to TRBD2. CDR3 length equals 14 residues. Germline CDR1 SNHLY, CDR2 FYNNEI. Trimming at V came to 6 bases and at J to 5 bases, leaving 8 bases not matched to a gene. CDR3 loop: CASRGTRLWETQYF. CDR3 coding DNA: TGTGCCAGCAGGGGGACTAGGTTATGGGAGACCCAGTACTTC.

The genes are TRBV5-1 and TRBJ1-6; TRBD1 matches at 9 bases. V shed 3 bases and J 7 bases; nucleotides not matched to a gene: 5. There are 15 residues in the CDR3. From germline, CDR1 is SGHRS and CDR2 YFSETQ. CDR3 region: CASSSGQGENSPLHF. The DNA of the CDR3 is TGCGCCAGCAGCTCGGGACAGGGAGAGAATTCACCCCTCCACTTT.

V usage is TRBV12-3 or TRBV12-4 and J usage is TRBJ1-6; 9 bases map to TRBD1. The CDR3 consists of 13 residues. With V trimmed by 8 bases and J by 9 bases, 5 bases remained unmatched. This CDR3 reads CASAGQGVSPLHF. In DNA, the CDR3 is TGTGCCAGCGCGGGACAGGGAGTTTCACCCCTCCACTTT.

V usage is TRBV4-2 and J usage is TRBJ2-7, with D perhaps TRBD2 (5 bases). Deletions cut 1 base from V and 7 bases from J, with 14 bases between. Per germline, CDR1 LGHNA and CDR2 YNFKEQ. There are 14 residues in the CDR3. This CDR3 is CASSQVYSGQEQYF. The CDR3 DNA reads as TGTGCCAGCAGCCAAGTTTACAGCGGCCAGGAGCAGTACTTC.

This chain connects TRBV11-2 to TRBJ2-7; the match to TRBD1 covers 8 bases. This CDR3 comprises 15 residues. The V gene end was trimmed by 6 bases and the J gene end by 3 bases; junction bases not matched to a gene: 10. Germline CDR1 and CDR2: SGHAT and FQNNGV. CDR3 loop: CASRANQGAVYEQYF. CDR3 DNA sequence: TGTGCCAGCAGGGCTAATCAGGGGGCGGTCTACGAGCAGTACTTC.

V and J are TRBV6-5 and TRBJ1-5; 9 bases match TRBD1. The CDR3 has 15 amino acids. V dropped 7 bases and J dropped 5; count of bases not matched to a gene: 9. Germline V lookup: CDR1 MNHEY, CDR2 SVGAGI. For the CDR3, the DNA is TGTGCCAGCACATCTCAACGGACAGGGGATCAGCCCCAGCATTTT. Translating it yields CASTSQRTGDQPQHF.

The chain carries TRBV6-4 and TRBJ2-1, with TRBD1 identical over 8 bases. Germline loops: CDR1 MRHNA, CDR2 SNTAGT. Losses at the gene ends were 7 bases for V and 7 bases for J; bases not matched to a gene: 15. This CDR3 is 16 amino acids long. CDR3 amino acids: CASTRGVGQGENEQFF. The CDR3 DNA reads as TGTGCCAGCACCCGAGGAGTTGGACAGGGAGAAAATGAGCAGTTCTTC.

This sequence joins TRBV11-2 and TRBJ1-1; D is possibly TRBD1 (6 bases). From germline, CDR1 is SGHAT and CDR2 FQNNGV. Between the trimmed V and J ends, which lost 1 base and 6 bases, there was a span of 15 bases. This CDR3 comprises 15 residues. This CDR3 is CASSLGPQGTSEAFF. Written as DNA, the CDR3 is TGTGCCAGCAGCTTAGGGCCACAGGGAACCTCTGAAGCTTTCTTT.

The CDR3 nucleotides are TGTGCCAGCAGTTTCCGGACAGGGGGCGGGAATTCACCCCTCCACTTT. Residues: CASSFRTGGGNSPLHF. The V and J genes are TRBV6-5 and TRBJ1-6, with TRBD1 matching 11 bases. The V segment lost 4 bases and the J segment 7 bases; nucleotides outside the gene matches: 6. The CDR3 has 16 residues. Looked up from germline, CDR1 is MNHEY and CDR2 is SVGAGI.